This is a list of T cell receptor beta chains from one sample in a study of cytomegalovirus exposure and HLA in healthy donors. Here immunoSEQ multiplex PCR was the method, and the copy in TCRdb shows in-frame clones only, minus some. The table includes 100,000 to 150,000 clones, 80% detected once. Input material: PBMCs. The receptors here all came from a man aged 25 to 45 in good health and CMV-seronegative. Both conserved end residues are part of each CDR3.

CDR3aa: CASSGQRGETQYF; v_gene: TRBV9; j_gene: TRBJ2-5
CDR3aa: CASSLAGGYYEQYF; v_gene: TRBV5-1; j_gene: TRBJ2-7
CDR3aa: CASSLLGQGTEQYF; v_gene: TRBV27; j_gene: TRBJ2-7
CDR3aa: CASSSRDRGINQPQHF; v_gene: TRBV28; j_gene: TRBJ1-5
CDR3aa: CASSLRYGTSGVQSSYNEQFF; v_gene: TRBV14; j_gene: TRBJ2-1
CDR3aa: CASSPGGFGQPQHF; v_gene: TRBV18; j_gene: TRBJ1-5
CDR3aa: CASSPTGGEKAFF; v_gene: TRBV28; j_gene: TRBJ1-1
CDR3aa: CASSLELGRPENYGYTF; v_gene: TRBV7-9; j_gene: TRBJ1-2
CDR3aa: CAISDPGQGATSTEAFF; v_gene: TRBV10-3; j_gene: TRBJ1-1
CDR3aa: CASSNPGVKDEQFF; v_gene: TRBV19; j_gene: TRBJ2-1
CDR3aa: CASSLVGRELFF; v_gene: TRBV7-9; j_gene: TRBJ2-2
CDR3aa: CASNRDRFTDTQYF; v_gene: TRBV5-4; j_gene: TRBJ2-3
CDR3aa: CASSLDLWDREETQYF; v_gene: TRBV5-5; j_gene: TRBJ2-5
CDR3aa: CASSVGGGGGNIQYF; v_gene: TRBV2; j_gene: TRBJ2-4
CDR3aa: CASSAGGNTIYF; v_gene: TRBV19; j_gene: TRBJ1-3
CDR3aa: CASRPYRVQETQYF; v_gene: TRBV2; j_gene: TRBJ2-5
CDR3aa: CASNQGSTDTQYF; v_gene: TRBV28; j_gene: TRBJ2-3
CDR3aa: CSVEEGRGTEAFF; v_gene: TRBV29-1; j_gene: TRBJ1-1
CDR3aa: CASSLGGWETQYF; v_gene: TRBV7-9; j_gene: TRBJ2-5
CDR3aa: CASSQGSGTIWSTSPLHF; v_gene: TRBV14; j_gene: TRBJ1-6
CDR3aa: CASSPMRGLTNEKLFF; v_gene: TRBV7-9; j_gene: TRBJ1-4
CDR3aa: CASSGTSSSYEQYF; v_gene: TRBV2; j_gene: TRBJ2-7
CDR3aa: CASSQGAAAYEQYF; v_gene: TRBV25-1; j_gene: TRBJ2-7
CDR3aa: CASSVEPGGSPLHF; v_gene: TRBV9; j_gene: TRBJ1-6
CDR3aa: CASSFLREQGETQYF; v_gene: TRBV7-2; j_gene: TRBJ2-5
CDR3aa: CASSPFSGVVTEAFF; v_gene: TRBV5-4; j_gene: TRBJ1-1
CDR3aa: CASSLSGLAVGYEQYF; v_gene: TRBV27; j_gene: TRBJ2-7
CDR3aa: CASSLGGGGRAYEQYF; v_gene: TRBV28; j_gene: TRBJ2-7
CDR3aa: CASSRIRGVSYEQYF; v_gene: TRBV4-2; j_gene: TRBJ2-7
CDR3aa: CASSPVGTGVQYF; v_gene: TRBV5-1; j_gene: TRBJ2-7
CDR3aa: CASSLWAHNEQFF; v_gene: TRBV5-1; j_gene: TRBJ2-1
CDR3aa: CASGRDRGLGYTF; v_gene: TRBV6-1; j_gene: TRBJ1-2
CDR3aa: CASSGQGATDTQYF; v_gene: TRBV5-1; j_gene: TRBJ2-3
CDR3aa: CASSPGDHGTQYF; v_gene: TRBV28; j_gene: TRBJ2-5
CDR3aa: CASSLARDSSYEQYF; v_gene: TRBV5-4; j_gene: TRBJ2-7
CDR3aa: CARSLSQRQYSNQPQHF; v_gene: TRBV5-3; j_gene: TRBJ1-5
CDR3aa: CASRADRVYEQYF; v_gene: TRBV28; j_gene: TRBJ2-7